One sample yielded the 30 T cell receptor beta chains listed below, sequenced in a study of CD8 T cells in Susac syndrome. It was with random hexamers that roughly 0.45 to 1 ug RNA was reverse transcribed. TCRdb re-called the immunoSEQ multiplex PCR reads with MiXCR, one entry per CDR3 protein. The sample lists approximately 140,000 distinct CDR3 sequences, 90% to 95% seen once, with over 0.1% in the top ten. Sequenced sample: CD4+ T cells from PBMCs. The receptors originated from a human donor with multiple sclerosis.

V and J are TRBV20-1 and TRBJ2-1; D is unresolved. The CDR3 is 15 residues long. V lost 4 bases, J lost 0 bases, and 13 bases lay in between. Per germline, CDR1 DFQATT and CDR2 SNEGSKA (reference sequence). CDR3 region: CSATLGGTSYNEQFF. The CDR3 DNA is TGCAGTGCTACCCTGGGCGGCACCTCCTACAATGAGCAGTTCTTC.

The chain joins TRBV30 to TRBJ1-1; D perhaps matches TRBD1 (6 bases). Germline V gene lookup returns CDR1 GTSNPN and CDR2 SVGIG (reference sequence). This CDR3 contains 14 residues. V was shortened by 0 bases and J by 5 bases, with 13 bases between the two germline ends. The CDR3 reads CAWSVRQGRTEAFF. The CDR3 coding sequence is TGTGCCTGGAGTGTACGGCAGGGGAGGACTGAAGCTTTCTTT.

The chain links TRBV20-1 to TRBJ2-1, with D uncertain. Germline loops: CDR1 DFQATT, CDR2 SNEGSKA (reference sequence). V shed 1 base and J shed 8 bases, with 6 bases lying between them. This CDR3 is built from 11 residues. The CDR3 reads CSARVDHEQFF. The CDR3 DNA reads as TGCAGTGCTAGAGTCGACCATGAGCAGTTCTTC.

V and J are TRBV12-3 or TRBV12-4 and TRBJ2-5; D is uncertain. V dropped 3 bases and J dropped 5 bases, with 16 bases sitting between them. The length of the CDR3 is 15 residues. For the CDR3, the DNA is TGTGCCAGCAGTTTTACCGGAAGAATTTACGAGACCCAGTACTTC. Protein: CASSFTGRIYETQYF.

Many counts were recorded for this clonotype. The V and J genes are TRBV7-2 and TRBJ2-5; D remains ambiguous. V lost 5 bases and J lost 2, with 3 bases in between. Looked up from germline, CDR1 is SGHTA and CDR2 is FQGNSA. This CDR3 region has 11 residues. CDR3 DNA sequence: TGTGCCAGCAGCCTACAAGAGACCCAGTACTTC. It encodes CASSLQETQYF.

V and J are TRBV5-6 and TRBJ1-1; no clear D. V lost 3 bases, J lost 1 base, and 7 bases lay in between. The CDR3 totals 13 residues. The germline V gene has CDR1 SGHDT and CDR2 YYEEEE. Here the CDR3 DNA reads TGTGCCAGCAGCTGGCGAAGGAACACTGAAGCTTTCTTT. Its translation is CASSWRRNTEAFF.

The chain links TRBV30 to TRBJ1-4; TRBD1 aligns across 9 bases. Germline CDR1 is GTSNPN and CDR2 is SVGIG (reference sequence). V gave up 0 bases and J gave up 10 bases; unmatched junction bases: 3. This CDR3 is built from 13 residues. This chain's CDR3 is CAWSVDRGAKLFF. CDR3 nucleotide sequence: TGTGCCTGGAGTGTAGACAGGGGGGCAAAACTGTTTTTT. The variable domain in full, with the rest retrieved from reference TRBV30 and TRBJ1-4, is SQTIHQWPATLVQPVGSPLSLECTVEGTSNPNLYWYRQAAGRGLQLLFYSVGIGQISSEVPQNLSASRPQDRQFILSSKKLLLSDSGFYLCAWSVDRGAKLFFGSGTQLSVL.

The rearrangement uses TRBV7-2 and TRBJ1-1; D is perhaps TRBD1 (5 bases). V was shortened by 5 bases and J by 2 bases, with 9 bases between the two germline ends. The CDR3 is made up of 13 amino acids. In germline, CDR1 is SGHTA, CDR2 FQGNSA. The CDR3 DNA follows: TGTGCCAGCAGCCAAGGACAAAACACTGAAGCTTTCTTT. This translates into CASSQGQNTEAFF.

The gene calls are TRBV30 and TRBJ2-7, with 7 bases that match TRBD1. Germline V gene lookup returns CDR1 GTSNPN and CDR2 SVGIG (reference sequence). This CDR3 is 15 amino acids long. The ends lost 4 bases at V and 7 bases at J; junction bases unmatched: 16. The CDR3 sequence is CAWTRGGLPRVEQYF. In DNA, the CDR3 is TGTGCCTGGACCCGAGGGGGCCTACCTCGTGTAGAGCAGTACTTC.

The chain joins TRBV7-8 to TRBJ2-7; TRBD1 agrees at 9 bases. The CDR3 covers 17 residues. The V segment lost 1 base and the J segment 2 bases; nucleotides outside the gene matches: 9. CDR1 and CDR2 (germline): SGHVS, FQNEAQ. CDR3 residues: CASSLEGFGTGTYEQYF. The CDR3 DNA follows: TGTGCCAGCAGCTTAGAGGGTTTTGGGACAGGGACCTACGAGCAGTACTTC.

This chain connects TRBV9 to TRBJ1-2; D may be TRBD1 (6 bases). Per germline, CDR1 SGDLS and CDR2 YYNGEE. The CDR3 runs to 13 residues. Trimming shortened V by 0 bases and J by 9 bases, and 12 bases separated the two germline ends. The CDR3, as DNA: TGTGCCAGCAGCGTAGTGGAAGGGGGTAGCTACACCTTC. It translates to CASSVVEGGSYTF. Full variable domain (outside the CDR3, taken from reference TRBV9 and TRBJ1-2): DSGVTQTPKHLITATGQRVTLRCSPRSGDLSVYWYQQSLDQGLQFLIQYYNGEERAKGNILERFSAQQFPDLHSELNLSSLELGDSALYFCASSVVEGGSYTFGSGTRLTVV.

The V gene is TRBV12-3 or TRBV12-4, the J gene TRBJ2-4; 7 bases are shared with TRBD2. J lost 8 bases, V lost 1 base, and 8 bases had no gene match. This CDR3 contains 15 residues. CDR3 residues: CASSLGGQGGDIQYF. The CDR3 nucleotides read TGTGCCAGCAGTTTAGGCGGCCAGGGAGGGGACATTCAGTACTTC.

The chain uses TRBV15 and TRBJ2-5; 13 bases match TRBD2. Germline assignment: CDR1 LNHNV and CDR2 YYDKDF (reference sequence). The CDR3 consists of 18 residues. Trimming removed 2 bases from V and 3 bases from J; junction bases left unmatched: 9. The CDR3 reads CATSRRNFGTSGKETQYF. CDR3 bases: TGTGCCACCAGCAGACGAAACTTCGGGACTAGCGGGAAAGAGACCCAGTACTTC.

V usage is TRBV5-1 and J usage is TRBJ2-1; 9 nucleotides agree with TRBD1. The CDR3 sequence is 15 residues long. The J segment lost 5 bases and the V segment lost 4 bases, leaving 7 bases of the junction unmatched. CDR1 is SGHRS, CDR2 YFSETQ, per germline. CDR3 loop: CASSVTGGGHNEQFF. CDR3 in DNA: TGCGCCAGCAGCGTTACAGGGGGCGGCCACAATGAGCAGTTCTTC.

V usage is TRBV12-3 or TRBV12-4 and J usage is TRBJ2-3, with unresolved D. CDR3 length equals 15 residues. V dropped 3 bases and J dropped 2 bases, with 12 bases sitting between them. The CDR3 here is CASSFSDGPTDTQYF. The CDR3 nucleotides are TGTGCCAGCAGTTTTTCCGATGGACCCACAGATACGCAGTATTTT.

V usage is TRBV15 and J usage is TRBJ2-1; D gene ambiguous. CDR1 LNHNV and CDR2 YYDKDF come from the germline V gene (reference sequence). The CDR3 has 18 residues. The V gene lost 0 bases and the J gene lost 0 bases, with 15 bases spanning the gap. The CDR3 DNA is TGTGCCACCAGCAGAGATACGACCCCCTTTAGCTCCTACAATGAGCAGTTCTTC. This encodes CATSRDTTPFSSYNEQFF.

The rearrangement uses TRBV7-3 and TRBJ1-1, with a tentative D call TRBD1 (6 bases). Germline lookup yields CDR1 SGHTA and CDR2 FQGTGA. Trimming pared 6 bases from V and 0 bases from J, leaving 11 bases between. There are 14 residues in the CDR3. The CDR3 DNA follows: TGTGCCAGCAGTCTACAGGGATTGAACACTGAAGCTTTCTTT. Protein: CASSLQGLNTEAFF.

This clonotype has just one count. The chain carries TRBV29-1 and TRBJ2-7, with 7 bases that match TRBD1. Germline V CDR1 and CDR2: SQVTM, ANQGSEA. The J segment lost 4 bases and the V segment lost 1 base, leaving 4 bases of the junction unmatched. This CDR3 comprises 13 residues. The CDR3 bases are TGCAGCGTTGAAGCGACAGGGACGTACGAGCAGTACTTC. Its translation: CSVEATGTYEQYF.

The chain is built from TRBV30 and TRBJ2-7; weak D call: TRBD2 (5 bases). This CDR3 region has 13 residues. CDR1 is GTSNPN, CDR2 SVGIG, per germline (reference sequence). The V end was cut by 4 bases, the J end by 2 bases, with 12 bases between. The CDR3 sequence: CAWIRGHPYEQYF. The CDR3 nucleotides read TGTGCCTGGATTCGCGGGCACCCCTACGAGCAGTACTTC.

The chain is built from TRBV6-5 and TRBJ2-7; 7 positions agree with TRBD2. Trimming removed 0 bases from V and 7 bases from J; junction bases left unmatched: 6. The CDR3 is 14 amino acids. Per germline, CDR1 MNHEY and CDR2 SVGAGI. CDR3 residues: CASSYSTAGEEQYF. The CDR3 bases are TGTGCCAGCAGTTACTCGACGGCGGGAGAGGAGCAGTACTTC.

The chain carries TRBV29-1 and TRBJ2-1; 10 positions agree with TRBD2. Germline CDR1 is SQVTM and CDR2 is ANQGSEA. The CDR3 spans 14 residues. V lost 6 bases to trimming and J lost 4 bases; unmatched junction nucleotides: 6. Here the CDR3 reads CSVKTSGLYNEQFF. CDR3 sequence (DNA): TGCAGCGTAAAGACTAGCGGGCTATACAATGAGCAGTTCTTC.

This clonotype has a handful of counts. This chain uses TRBV29-1 with TRBJ2-7; the D is unclear. The V end was cut by 4 bases, the J end by 1 base, with 5 bases between. This CDR3 comprises 11 residues. Germline loops: CDR1 SQVTM, CDR2 ANQGSEA. CDR3 sequence: CSVGQSYEQYF. CDR3 DNA sequence: TGCAGCGTTGGGCAGTCCTACGAGCAGTACTTC.

Worth noting for this clonotype: At one boundary the junction diverges from the germline segment, which might be a read error. The chain is built from TRBV18 and TRBJ2-3; no clear D gene. This CDR3 comprises 11 residues. Per the germline V gene, CDR1 is KGHSH and CDR2 is LQKENI. CDR3 loop: CASPPSGTQYF. CDR3 nucleotides: TGTGCCAGCCCACCTTCGGGTACGCAGTATTTT.

The chain couples TRBV7-9 to TRBJ1-5; tentative D call: TRBD1 (5 bases). V was cut by 1 base and J by 5 bases, with 18 bases left in between. The CDR3 runs 17 residues. Looked up from germline, CDR1 is SEHNR and CDR2 is FQNEAQ (reference sequence). The CDR3 region is CASSLGGGAPAYQPQHF. In DNA form, the CDR3 reads TGTGCCAGCAGCTTAGGAGGAGGGGCGCCCGCTTATCAGCCCCAGCATTTT.

The chain uses TRBV6-2 or TRBV6-3 and TRBJ2-3, with TRBD2 as a possible D gene (6 bases). The germline CDR1 and CDR2 sequences are MNHEY and SVGEGT. The germline V and J ends were trimmed by 8 bases and 6 bases, with 18 bases remaining between them. This CDR3 contains 14 residues. CDR3 nucleotide sequence: TGTGCCAGCTCCACGCCGGATCGGGGGGATACGCAGTATTTT. Translating gives CASSTPDRGDTQYF.

V gene TRBV29-1 combines with J gene TRBJ1-2, with D unclear. Looked up from germline, CDR1 is SQVTM and CDR2 is ANQGSEA. Trimming took off 2 bases at V and 9 bases at J, with 10 bases between the two ends. There are 11 residues in the CDR3. CDR3 in amino acids: CSVEITMRYTF. In nucleotides, the CDR3 is TGCAGCGTTGAAATCACTATGCGCTACACCTTC.

Only one count was recorded for this clonotype. This chain uses TRBV5-4 with TRBJ2-1, with D uncertain. The V gene's germline CDR1 is SGHNT and CDR2 YYREEE (reference sequence). CDR3 length: 13 amino acids. V lost 4 bases and J lost 8, with 13 bases in between. CDR3 sequence reads: CASSSNTEYEQFF. CDR3 nucleotide sequence: TGTGCCAGCAGCAGTAATACAGAGTATGAGCAGTTCTTC.

A single count supports this clonotype. The gene calls are TRBV5-6 and TRBJ2-2, with D uncertain. Trimming took off 4 bases at V and 6 bases at J, with 10 bases between the two ends. Germline V lookup: CDR1 SGHDT, CDR2 YYEEEE. The CDR3 has 13 amino acids. CDR3 sequence reads: CASSRRASGELFF. CDR3 DNA sequence: TGTGCCAGCAGCCGCCGGGCTTCCGGGGAGCTGTTTTTT.

The CDR3 nucleotides are TGCAGTGCTACCGCGATCCGGGATACGCAGTATTTT. This gives the protein CSATAIRDTQYF. V is TRBV20-1 and J is TRBJ2-3; D is uncertain. Germline lookup yields CDR1 DFQATT and CDR2 SNEGSKA (reference sequence). The V gene lost 4 bases and the J gene lost 6 bases, with 11 bases spanning the gap. CDR3 length equals 12 residues.

The J gene is TRBJ2-1, the V gene TRBV10-3, with 14 bases fitting TRBD2. V lost 6 bases and J lost 7; bases outside the gene matches: 5. This CDR3 contains 15 residues. The germline V gene encodes CDR1 ENHRY and CDR2 SYGVKD. In DNA, the CDR3 is TGTGCCATCAGCCCCGGACTAGCGGGAGGAAATGAGCAGTTCTTC. Its translation is CAISPGLAGGNEQFF.